These 20 T cell receptor beta chains were all obtained from the same sample, sequenced in a study of Ad26.COV2.S vaccination and SARS-CoV-2 variants. The sample's treatment: 15 to 20 received Ad26.COV2.S at low or high dose, single or two shots; roughly five received placebo; per-sample allocation not given. Sampling was done on day 63 after the first vaccine or placebo injection. The repertoire was sequenced with immunoSEQ multiplex PCR; TCRdb's copy has only in-frame clones and lacks some. In the table there are about 350,000 clones, less than 90% of which are singletons. This specimen was peripheral blood, taken in a trial of Ad26.COV2.S vaccine versus placebo. The receptors derive from a person aged 18-65 years who received the Ad26.COV2.S COVID-19 vaccine or a placebo.

V is TRBV6-5 and J is TRBJ1-6; TRBD1 agrees at 9 bases. Germline V gene sequence: CDR1 MNHEY, CDR2 SVGAGI. CDR3 size: 14 residues. With V trimmed by 5 bases and J by 8 bases, 4 bases remained unmatched. CDR3 protein: CASSRDRGDSPLHF. Written as DNA, the CDR3 is TGTGCCAGCAGTAGAGACAGGGGGGATTCACCCCTCCACTTT.

The chain recombines TRBV6-2 or TRBV6-3 with TRBJ2-7, with a weak D call TRBD1 (6 bases). Germline V gene data show CDR1 as MNHEY and CDR2 as SVGEGT. Trimming pared 0 bases from V and 1 base from J, leaving 13 bases between. This CDR3 is built from 16 residues. The CDR3, as DNA: TGTGCCAGCAGTTACTCTATCCAGGGGTGGTCCTACGAGCAGTACTTC. Translation: CASSYSIQGWSYEQYF.

The rearrangement joins TRBV9 to TRBJ2-1, with a tentative D call TRBD1 (6 bases). V was trimmed by 2 bases and J by 8 bases, leaving 17 bases between them. This CDR3 has 15 amino acids. CDR1 SGDLS and CDR2 YYNGEE come from the germline V gene. This CDR3 is CASSVTGFNIDEQFF. The DNA of the CDR3 is TGTGCCAGCAGCGTGACAGGTTTTAACATCGATGAGCAGTTCTTC. The variable domain in full, completed from reference TRBV9 and TRBJ2-1, reads DSGVTQTPKHLITATGQRVTLRCSPRSGDLSVYWYQQSLDQGLQFLIQYYNGEERAKGNILERFSAQQFPDLHSELNLSSLELGDSALYFCASSVTGFNIDEQFFGPGTRLTVL.

The CDR3 bases are TGTGCCAGCAGGGGATCTGAAGCTTTCTTT. Its protein is CASRGSEAFF. The chain couples TRBV12-3 or TRBV12-4 to TRBJ1-1; no definite D call. CDR3 length equals 10 residues. V lost 6 bases and J lost 6, with 5 bases in between.

This clone was seen a single time. This chain joins TRBV29-1 and TRBJ1-2; D may be TRBD1 (5 bases). Germline assignment: CDR1 SQVTM and CDR2 ANQGSEA. V shed 8 bases and J shed 4 bases, with 29 bases lying between them. The CDR3 covers 17 residues. CDR3 sequence: CSTPGGQGGSLSYGYTF. The CDR3 bases are TGCAGCACCCCAGGAGGCCAGGGCGGTTCCCTCTCCTATGGCTACACCTTC. The variable domain in full, with the rest retrieved from reference TRBV29-1 and TRBJ1-2, is SAVISQKPSRDICQRGTSLTIQCQVDSQVTMMFWYRQQPGQSLTLIATANQGSEATYESGFVIDKFPISRPNLTFSTLTVSNMSPEDSSIYLCSTPGGQGGSLSYGYTFGSGTRLTVV.

The chain joins TRBV19 to TRBJ2-7, with TRBD2 matching over 14 bases. This CDR3 is 15 amino acids long. Germline loops: CDR1 LNHDA, CDR2 SQIVND (reference sequence). V dropped 6 bases and J dropped 5; count of bases not matched to a gene: 6. CDR3 sequence (DNA): TGTGCCAGTAGCCCGGGACTAGCGGGAGCTAACGAGCAGTACTTC. Translation: CASSPGLAGANEQYF. Variable domain in full (rest from reference TRBV19 and TRBJ2-7): DGGITQSPKYLFRKEGQNVTLSCEQNLNHDAMYWYRQDPGQGLRLIYYSQIVNDFQKGDIAEGYSVSREKKESFPLTVTSAQKNPTAFYLCASSPGLAGANEQYFGPGTRLTVT.

This clone came up a few times. The rearrangement uses TRBV7-9 and TRBJ1-2; 7 nucleotides agree with TRBD1. The CDR3 covers 12 residues. J gave up 12 bases and V 5 bases, and 9 bases lay outside the gene matches. Germline loops: CDR1 SEHNR, CDR2 FQNEAQ (reference sequence). The CDR3 DNA reads as TGTGCCAGCAGCGCTAGACAGGGAGGAGACACCTTC. It specifies CASSARQGGDTF.

The J gene is TRBJ2-2, the V gene TRBV4-2, with TRBD2 matching 11 bases. Germline assignment: CDR1 LGHNA and CDR2 YNFKEQ. The CDR3 is made up of 17 amino acids. J was trimmed by 2 bases and V by 0 bases; bases with no gene match: 2. The CDR3 coding sequence is TGTGCCAGCAGCCAAGACGGGACTAGCGGAAACACCGGGGAGCTGTTTTTT. Translating it yields CASSQDGTSGNTGELFF.

The chain has TRBV4-3 and TRBJ1-2, with D uncertain. Trimming took 0 bases from V and 6 from J, leaving 8 bases between them. Germline V lookup: CDR1 LGHNA, CDR2 YSLEER. The CDR3 extends over 13 amino acids. CDR3 nucleotides: TGCGCCAGCAGCCAAGATTCGTTTAATGGCTACACCTTC. Translation: CASSQDSFNGYTF.

This chain uses TRBV25-1 with TRBJ1-1, with unresolved D. The V gene's germline CDR1 is MGHDK and CDR2 SYGVNS. This CDR3 is built from 16 residues. Trimming cost V 1 base and J 4 bases, with 16 bases left between them. CDR3 sequence reads: CASSESLHASGTEAFF. CDR3 nucleotides: TGTGCCAGCAGTGAATCCCTTCACGCGTCGGGCACTGAAGCTTTCTTT. Based on the CDR3 plus reference TRBV25-1 and TRBJ1-1, the full variable domain is EADIYQTPRYLVIGTGKKITLECSQTMGHDKMYWYQQDPGMELHLIHYSYGVNSTEKGDLSSESTVSRIRTEHFPLTLESARPSHTSQYLCASSESLHASGTEAFFGQGTRLTVV.

The rearrangement joins TRBV13 to TRBJ1-2; no reliable D call. Per germline, CDR1 PRHDT and CDR2 FYEKMQ (reference sequence). The CDR3 has 14 residues. V was pared by 0 bases and J by 2 bases, with 7 bases between. CDR3 region: CASSLGSGNYGYTF. As DNA, the CDR3 is TGTGCCAGCAGCTTAGGTAGCGGGAACTATGGCTACACCTTC.

The rearrangement links TRBV11-2 to TRBJ2-1; 8 bases align to TRBD1. Germline V gives CDR1 SGHAT, CDR2 FQNNGV. The CDR3 spans 15 residues. After removal of 5 bases from V and 1 base from J, the junction contained 4 bases not matched to a gene. The CDR3 region has the DNA TGTGCCAGCAGCCCGGGGACAGGTTCCTACAATGAGCAGTTCTTC. This translates into CASSPGTGSYNEQFF.

The rearrangement uses TRBV2 and TRBJ2-1, with 7 nucleotides matching TRBD2. Germline V gene lookup returns CDR1 SNHLY and CDR2 FYNNEI. CDR3 length equals 15 residues. Unmatched junction bases numbered 5, after V lost 5 bases and J lost 1 base. CDR3 bases: TGTGCCAGCAGTAAAAGCGGGGATTCCTACAATGAGCAGTTCTTC. Its protein product is CASSKSGDSYNEQFF.

The CDR3 coding sequence is TGTGCCAGCAGCCCTAGCGGATCGAACACCGGGGAGCTGTTTTTT. Translation: CASSPSGSNTGELFF. The chain combines TRBV7-2 with TRBJ2-2, with 7 bases aligning to TRBD2. The junction had 3 bases not matched to a gene; V was cut back by 5 bases and J by 0 bases. The CDR3 is 15 amino acids. Germline values: CDR1 SGHTA, CDR2 FQGNSA.

The chain couples TRBV7-9 to TRBJ2-7, with 9 bases identical to TRBD2. This CDR3 has 14 amino acids. Germline V gene lookup returns CDR1 SEHNR and CDR2 FQNEAQ (reference sequence). Germline trimming cut 5 bases from V and 4 bases from J; bases unmatched to any gene: 6. The CDR3 protein is CASSTETSGYEQYF. The DNA for the CDR3 is TGTGCCAGCAGCACCGAGACTAGCGGTTACGAGCAGTACTTC.

This clone turned up a few times. The chain uses TRBV5-5 and TRBJ1-5; 8 nucleotides align to TRBD1. CDR1 is SGHKS and CDR2 is YYEKEE in the germline V gene (reference sequence). The junction had 1 base not matched to a gene; V was cut back by 1 base and J by 1 base. The CDR3 is 15 amino acids. CDR3 protein: CASSLTGGSNQPQHF. DNA for the CDR3: TGTGCCAGCAGCTTGACAGGGGGGAGCAATCAGCCCCAGCATTTT.

V and J are TRBV29-1 and TRBJ2-7, with TRBD1 as a possible D gene (5 bases). With 6 bases removed from V and 9 bases from J, the gap between germline ends came to 12 bases. The CDR3 has 10 amino acids. The germline V gene has CDR1 SQVTM and CDR2 ANQGSEA. CDR3 amino acids: CSVAQDGQYF. CDR3 sequence (DNA): TGCAGCGTAGCACAGGATGGGCAGTACTTC.

The chain links TRBV27 to TRBJ2-2, with D possibly matching TRBD1 (6 bases). CDR3 size: 14 residues. Germline values: CDR1 MNHEY, CDR2 SMNVEV (reference sequence). Trimming removed 4 bases at V and 2 bases at J, with 8 bases between. The DNA of the CDR3 is TGTGCCAGCAGTTGGGGGCGCAACACCGGGGAGCTGTTTTTT. Translation gives CASSWGRNTGELFF.

This clone was found once. This chain uses TRBV5-5 with TRBJ1-1, with D hard to call. The CDR3 is made up of 15 amino acids. V gave up 4 bases and J gave up 0 bases, with 13 bases separating them. Per germline, CDR1 SGHKS and CDR2 YYEKEE (reference sequence). The CDR3 here is CASSLGEGLNTEAFF. The DNA of the CDR3 is TGTGCCAGCAGCCTTGGCGAGGGTTTGAACACTGAAGCTTTCTTT.

The V and J genes are TRBV19 and TRBJ2-2, with 9 bases identical to TRBD1. CDR1 and CDR2 from the germline V gene are LNHDA and SQIVND (reference sequence). The CDR3 loop spans 16 amino acids. Trimming at V came to 5 bases and at J to 4 bases, leaving 8 bases not matched to a gene. CDR3 sequence (DNA): TGTGCCAGTAGTCCACAGGGGGCGCCGGGCACCGGGGAGCTGTTTTTT. Its protein product is CASSPQGAPGTGELFF.